The 17 T cell receptor beta chains reported below all come from one sample, sequenced in a study of spatial heterogeneity in lung cancer. As to time point: sample taken at primary tumor resection. Unsorted whole RNA of tumor, nontumor lung or frozen PBMC was sequenced. One entry per CDR3 protein results from TCRdb running MiXCR on the 5' RACE reads. The sample gives just under 40,000 distinct CDR3 sequences, 5.8% of which show up once; 11% is in the top ten. The specimen was PBMCs, collected at surgery. Receptors were obtained from a male donor with early-stage non-small cell lung cancer.

This clonotype was detected ten times or more. The chain couples TRBV6-6 to TRBJ2-1; D not certain. This CDR3 contains 14 residues. Trimming left V 9 bases short and J 0 bases short, with 12 bases between. The V gene's germline CDR1 is MNHNY and CDR2 SVGAGI (reference sequence). The CDR3 DNA reads TGTGCCAGGCCAGAGAGTTGCTCCTACAATGAGCAGTTCTTC. Protein: CARPESCSYNEQFF.

This clonotype appeared a few times. The chain recombines TRBV6-1 with TRBJ2-7, with D possibly matching TRBD2 (5 bases). The germline V and J ends were trimmed by 1 base and 4 bases, with 11 bases remaining between them. This CDR3 is built from 14 residues. In germline, CDR1 is MNHNS, CDR2 SASEGT. The CDR3 loop is CASSEGGKSYEQYF. Here the CDR3 DNA reads TGTGCCAGCAGTGAAGGAGGGAAATCTTACGAGCAGTACTTC.

This clonotype has ten or more counts. The rearrangement joins TRBV20-1 to TRBJ2-1; no firm D call. The CDR3 covers 13 residues. The V end lost 7 bases, the J end lost 3 bases, and 13 bases lay between the germline ends. From germline, CDR1 is DFQATT and CDR2 SNEGSKA (reference sequence). The CDR3 DNA is TGCAGTGTTCTTATGAGCTTCTACAATGAGCAGTTCTTC. Amino acids: CSVLMSFYNEQFF.

The chain couples TRBV6-4 to TRBJ1-2, with D possibly TRBD1 on 6 matching bases. Looked up from germline, CDR1 is MRHNA and CDR2 is SNTAGT. CDR3 length: 16 amino acids. The V and J ends lost 0 bases and 4 bases respectively, with 15 bases between them. CDR3 bases: TGTGCCAGCAGTGACTCGTTCAGGGGCCGTGGCTATGGCTACACCTTC. This sequence encodes CASSDSFRGRGYGYTF.

This chain joins TRBV10-2 and TRBJ2-5, with 9 bases matching TRBD1. V trimming: 7 bases; J trimming: 5 bases; junction bases outside the gene matches: 5. The CDR3 has 13 residues. CDR1 and CDR2 from the germline V gene are WSHSY and SAAADI. The CDR3: CASKQGAEETQYF. The DNA for the CDR3 is TGCGCCAGCAAACAGGGGGCCGAGGAGACCCAGTACTTC.

The chain recombines TRBV5-4 with TRBJ2-6; weak D call: TRBD1 (5 bases). Germline CDR1 and CDR2: SGHNT and YYREEE (reference sequence). This CDR3 comprises 15 residues. Between the trimmed V and J ends, which lost 4 bases and 2 bases, there was a span of 10 bases. CDR3 in DNA: TGTGCCAGCAGCCCGACAGTACCTGGGGCCAACGTCCTGACTTTC. The encoded protein is CASSPTVPGANVLTF.

This clonotype was detected ten times or more. This rearrangement joins TRBV6-1 to TRBJ1-1, with TRBD1 as a possible D gene (5 bases). The CDR3 loop spans 19 amino acids. The V and J ends lost 0 bases and 5 bases respectively, with 25 bases between them. Germline CDR1 MNHNS, CDR2 SASEGT. CDR3 sequence reads: CASSEAQGRIIKGKTEAFF. DNA for the CDR3: TGTGCCAGCAGTGAAGCCCAGGGAAGGATTATTAAAGGGAAAACTGAAGCTTTCTTT.

This clonotype was seen repeatedly, ten times or more. V gene TRBV7-9 combines with J gene TRBJ1-2; weak D call: TRBD1 (5 bases). CDR1 is SEHNR and CDR2 is FQNEAQ in the germline V gene (reference sequence). Trimming shortened V by 0 bases and J by 0 bases, and 14 bases separated the two germline ends. The CDR3 extends over 17 amino acids. CDR3 protein: CASSLAGHDGSNYGYTF. The CDR3 DNA reads as TGTGCCAGCAGCTTAGCGGGGCACGACGGATCTAACTATGGCTACACCTTC. Full variable domain (remainder filled in from reference TRBV7-9 and TRBJ1-2): DTGVSQNPRHKITKRGQNVTFRCDPISEHNRLYWYRQTLGQGPEFLTYFQNEAQLEKSRLLSDRFSAERPKGSFSTLEIQRTEQGDSAMYLCASSLAGHDGSNYGYTFGSGTRLTVV.

Only a few counts were recorded for this clonotype. This rearrangement joins TRBV7-3 to TRBJ2-7; 13 nucleotides match TRBD2. This CDR3 has 15 residues. The germline V gene has CDR1 SGHTA and CDR2 FQGTGA. V lost 6 bases and J lost 3; bases outside the gene matches: 5. The CDR3 loop reads CASRLGLAGNYEQYF. As DNA, the CDR3 is TGTGCCAGCAGGTTGGGACTAGCGGGGAACTACGAGCAGTACTTC.

This clonotype was observed a few times. This chain connects TRBV7-2 to TRBJ1-3; D gene ambiguous. There are 15 residues in the CDR3. V was trimmed by 3 bases and J by 0 bases, leaving 9 bases between them. CDR1 SGHTA and CDR2 FQGNSA come from the germline V gene. CDR3 DNA: TGTGCCAGCAGCTTTTCGGGCATCTCTGGAAACACCATATATTTT. Translating gives CASSFSGISGNTIYF.

The rearrangement joins TRBV28 to TRBJ1-1; D possibly corresponds to TRBD1 (5 bases). V lost 0 bases and J 3 bases, leaving 11 bases between the germline ends. Per germline, CDR1 MDHEN and CDR2 SYDVKM. The CDR3 is 15 residues long. CDR3 sequence: CASSLWGRRDTEAFF. The DNA for the CDR3 is TGTGCCAGCAGTTTATGGGGGCGTCGGGACACTGAAGCTTTCTTT.

This clonotype was seen ten or more times. The V gene is TRBV27, the J gene TRBJ1-1; D may be TRBD1 (6 bases). CDR1 is MNHEY and CDR2 is SMNVEV in the germline V gene (reference sequence). Trimming stripped 7 bases from V and 4 bases from J, with 13 bases between. CDR3 length equals 13 residues. DNA for the CDR3: TGTGCCAGCAATCAGGGGAGGGGCACTGAAGCTTTCTTT. This translates into CASNQGRGTEAFF.

In this sample, this clonotype turned up many times. The rearrangement uses TRBV5-1 and TRBJ2-1; D remains ambiguous. The CDR3 length is 14 residues. Germline assignment: CDR1 SGHRS and CDR2 YFSETQ. Trimming stripped 7 bases from V and 0 bases from J, with 11 bases between. CDR3 sequence (DNA): TGCGCCAGCTGCGACACTGCCTCCTACAATGAGCAGTTCTTC. Amino acid sequence: CASCDTASYNEQFF. The full variable domain, in which reference TRBV5-1 and TRBJ2-1 provide the parts outside the CDR3, is KAGVTQTPRYLIKTRGQQVTLSCSPISGHRSVSWYQQTPGQGLQFLFEYFSETQRNKGNFPGRFSGRQFSNSRSEMNVSTLELGDSALYLCASCDTASYNEQFFGPGTRLTVL.

This chain uses TRBV7-2 with TRBJ2-7; 7 positions match TRBD1. The CDR3 spans 14 residues. Germline loops: CDR1 SGHTA, CDR2 FQGNSA. The J segment lost 4 bases and the V segment lost 5 bases, leaving 8 bases of the junction unmatched. This CDR3 reads CASSPSGRGYEQYF. For the CDR3, the DNA is TGTGCCAGCAGCCCCAGCGGCAGGGGGTACGAGCAGTACTTC.

The chain is built from TRBV5-4 and TRBJ2-7, with D tentatively TRBD1 (7 bases). Germline V gene sequence: CDR1 SGHNT, CDR2 YYREEE (reference sequence). V was trimmed by 4 bases and J by 0 bases, leaving 17 bases between them. The CDR3 is 16 amino acids. The CDR3 DNA reads as TGTGCCAGCAGCAACGCAGGAGGGGGCAGCTCCTACGAGCAGTACTTC. It encodes CASSNAGGGSSYEQYF.

V gene TRBV18 combines with J gene TRBJ1-5; 11 bases line up with TRBD1. CDR1 KGHSH and CDR2 LQKENI come from the germline V gene. The CDR3 has 16 residues. The junction had 10 bases not matched to a gene; V was cut back by 5 bases and J by 7 bases. In DNA, the CDR3 is TGTGCCAGCTCAACCTCCGGGACAGGGGGAGACCAGCCCCAGCATTTT. This sequence encodes CASSTSGTGGDQPQHF.

This clonotype was found a few times. The CDR3 loop is CASSEVPTYQPQHF. In DNA, the CDR3 is TGTGCCAGCAGTGAAGTGCCCACGTATCAGCCCCAGCATTTT. This chain links TRBV6-1 with TRBJ1-5; D ambiguous. This CDR3 is built from 14 residues. The germline gives CDR1 MNHNS, CDR2 SASEGT. V was clipped by 1 base and J by 5 bases, with 9 bases between them.